Listed below are T cell receptor beta chains from one sample, sequenced in a study of CD4 T cells in relation to SARS-CoV-2 and coronaviruses. Their antigen targets remain unknown. TCRdb's copy holds only in-frame clones and misses some; the assay was immunoSEQ multiplex PCR. The sample carries 20,000 to 25,000 clones, around 72% recorded once. Material: CD4+ T cells from PBMCs, cultured in vitro. These TCRs come from a human donor in good health. Each CDR3 is given with its conserved first and last residue. Fields, in order: CDR3 protein, CDR3 DNA, V gene, CDR3 length, D gene, clone size, J gene. The D gene is left open where the match is weak. The size entry is marked missing in some rows and otherwise reads once, few, many or a size class.

cdr3_aa: CASSPAGPTQNIQYF; cdr3_nt: TGTGCCAGCAGTCCCGCGGGGCCCACTCAAAACATTCAGTACTTC; v_call: TRBV28; cdr3_length: 15; d_call: NA; clone_size: NA; j_call: TRBJ2-4
cdr3_aa: CASSVEGVTGELFF; cdr3_nt: TGTGCCAGCAGTGTTGAAGGGGTTACCGGGGAGCTGTTTTTT; v_call: TRBV2; cdr3_length: 14; d_call: NA; clone_size: NA; j_call: TRBJ2-2
cdr3_aa: CASSLSEGGGYTF; cdr3_nt: TGTGCCAGCAGCTTATCAGAGGGAGGTGGCTACACCTTC; v_call: TRBV11-2; cdr3_length: 13; d_call: NA; clone_size: NA; j_call: TRBJ1-2
cdr3_aa: CASGENTDYSPLHF; cdr3_nt: TGTGCCAGCGGGGAAAACACGGATTATTCACCCCTCCACTTT; v_call: TRBV7-2; cdr3_length: 14; d_call: NA; clone_size: NA; j_call: TRBJ1-6
cdr3_aa: CASSYEGLVSTEAFF; cdr3_nt: TGTGCCAGCAGTTACGAGGGTCTGGTGAGCACTGAAGCTTTCTTT; v_call: TRBV6-2/TRBV6-3; cdr3_length: 15; d_call: NA; clone_size: NA; j_call: TRBJ1-1
cdr3_aa: CASSALAGGTYEQYF; cdr3_nt: TGTGCCAGCAGCGCACTAGCGGGAGGTACTTACGAGCAGTACTTC; v_call: TRBV5-6; cdr3_length: 15; d_call: TRBD2; clone_size: NA; j_call: TRBJ2-7
cdr3_aa: CASSSQGSSGNTIYF; cdr3_nt: TGTGCCAGCAGCTCCCAGGGTAGCTCTGGAAACACCATATATTTT; v_call: TRBV5-6; cdr3_length: 15; d_call: NA; clone_size: NA; j_call: TRBJ1-3
cdr3_aa: CASSQQGANYGYTF; cdr3_nt: TGTGCCAGCAGTCAACAGGGTGCGAACTATGGCTACACCTTC; v_call: TRBV6-5; cdr3_length: 14; d_call: NA; clone_size: NA; j_call: TRBJ1-2
cdr3_aa: CASSPILGQGLGRPQHF; cdr3_nt: TGCGCCAGCAGCCCCATATTAGGACAGGGCCTGGGGCGGCCCCAGCATTTT; v_call: TRBV4-1; cdr3_length: 17; d_call: TRBD1; clone_size: few; j_call: TRBJ1-5
cdr3_aa: CASRRTSGGPDTQYF; cdr3_nt: TGTGCCAGCAGGCGTACTAGCGGGGGCCCGGATACGCAGTATTTT; v_call: TRBV6-5; cdr3_length: 15; d_call: TRBD2; clone_size: NA; j_call: TRBJ2-3
cdr3_aa: CASSQDAGHTEAFF; cdr3_nt: TGCGCCAGCAGCCAAGATGCCGGGCACACTGAAGCTTTCTTT; v_call: TRBV4-3; cdr3_length: 14; d_call: NA; clone_size: NA; j_call: TRBJ1-1
cdr3_aa: CASSLGGQQQNEQFF; cdr3_nt: TGTGCCAGCAGCCTAGGGGGCCAGCAACAGAATGAGCAGTTCTTC; v_call: TRBV7-9; cdr3_length: 15; d_call: TRBD1; clone_size: few; j_call: TRBJ2-1
cdr3_aa: CASSPFEPGDYEQYF; cdr3_nt: TGCGCCAGCAGCCCTTTTGAGCCAGGGGACTACGAGCAGTACTTC; v_call: TRBV4-1; cdr3_length: 15; d_call: NA; clone_size: NA; j_call: TRBJ2-7
cdr3_aa: CASSDYQTANQPQHF; cdr3_nt: TGTGCCAGCAGCGACTACCAGACAGCCAATCAGCCCCAGCATTTT; v_call: TRBV6-2/TRBV6-3; cdr3_length: 15; d_call: NA; clone_size: few; j_call: TRBJ1-5
cdr3_aa: CASSTWTDSYNEQFF; cdr3_nt: TGTGCCAGCAGCACCTGGACAGATAGCTACAATGAGCAGTTCTTC; v_call: TRBV7-8; cdr3_length: 15; d_call: NA; clone_size: NA; j_call: TRBJ2-1
cdr3_aa: CASSLTGTPNTEAFF; cdr3_nt: TGTGCCAGCAGCTTAACGGGGACACCCAACACTGAAGCTTTCTTT; v_call: TRBV7-3; cdr3_length: 15; d_call: NA; clone_size: NA; j_call: TRBJ1-1
cdr3_aa: CASSLTTGNYGYTF; cdr3_nt: TGCGCCAGCAGCTTGACCACAGGAAACTATGGCTACACCTTC; v_call: TRBV5-1; cdr3_length: 14; d_call: NA; clone_size: NA; j_call: TRBJ1-2
cdr3_aa: CASSQEFGSGYTF; cdr3_nt: TGCGCCAGCAGCCAAGAGTTCGGAAGTGGCTACACCTTC; v_call: TRBV4-3; cdr3_length: 13; d_call: NA; clone_size: NA; j_call: TRBJ1-2
cdr3_aa: CASSYGLGGYTF; cdr3_nt: TGTGCCAGCAGTTACGGATTAGGTGGCTACACCTTC; v_call: TRBV6-2/TRBV6-3; cdr3_length: 12; d_call: NA; clone_size: medium-sized; j_call: TRBJ1-2
cdr3_aa: CASIDRFYEQYF; cdr3_nt: TGTGCCAGCATTGACAGATTCTACGAGCAGTACTTC; v_call: TRBV2; cdr3_length: 12; d_call: NA; clone_size: NA; j_call: TRBJ2-7
cdr3_aa: CASSLLAPGQGAFF; cdr3_nt: TGTGCCAGCAGCTTGTTAGCCCCGGGACAGGGAGCTTTCTTT; v_call: TRBV5-6; cdr3_length: 14; d_call: TRBD1; clone_size: few; j_call: TRBJ1-1
cdr3_aa: CASSIQELAYSDEQFF; cdr3_nt: TGTGCCAGTAGTATCCAAGAACTAGCGTATTCGGATGAGCAGTTCTTC; v_call: TRBV19; cdr3_length: 16; d_call: TRBD2; clone_size: NA; j_call: TRBJ2-1
cdr3_aa: CASSLDQVSYEQYF; cdr3_nt: TGTGCCAGCAGCCTAGATCAAGTCTCCTACGAGCAGTACTTC; v_call: TRBV4-2; cdr3_length: 14; d_call: NA; clone_size: few; j_call: TRBJ2-7
cdr3_aa: CASSGGTGTSGINEQFF; cdr3_nt: TGTGCCAGCAGTGGGGGGACCGGGACTAGCGGGATCAATGAGCAGTTCTTC; v_call: TRBV6-2/TRBV6-3; cdr3_length: 17; d_call: TRBD2; clone_size: NA; j_call: TRBJ2-1
cdr3_aa: CASSPAKDQPQHF; cdr3_nt: TGTGCCAGCTCACCGGCCAAAGATCAGCCCCAGCATTTT; v_call: TRBV18; cdr3_length: 13; d_call: NA; clone_size: few; j_call: TRBJ1-5
cdr3_aa: CACQTPGQGSTEAFF; cdr3_nt: TGTGCCTGCCAAACTCCGGGACAGGGAAGCACTGAAGCTTTCTTT; v_call: TRBV30; cdr3_length: 15; d_call: TRBD1; clone_size: NA; j_call: TRBJ1-1
cdr3_aa: CAWRRDNYYGYTF; cdr3_nt: TGTGCCTGGAGGAGGGACAACTACTATGGCTACACCTTC; v_call: TRBV30; cdr3_length: 13; d_call: NA; clone_size: NA; j_call: TRBJ1-2
cdr3_aa: CASSLTGGELPSF; cdr3_nt: TGTGCCAGCAGTTTAACGGGAGGGGAGCTCCCATCCTTC; v_call: TRBV27; cdr3_length: 13; d_call: NA; clone_size: NA; j_call: TRBJ1-2
cdr3_aa: CASSPPLAQETQYF; cdr3_nt: TGTGCCAGCAGCCCTCCCCTAGCGCAGGAGACCCAGTACTTC; v_call: TRBV5-6; cdr3_length: 14; d_call: NA; clone_size: NA; j_call: TRBJ2-5
cdr3_aa: CASSPRDLVTEAFF; cdr3_nt: TGTGCCAGCTCACCGCGGGACTTGGTCACTGAAGCTTTCTTT; v_call: TRBV18; cdr3_length: 14; d_call: NA; clone_size: NA; j_call: TRBJ1-1
cdr3_aa: CASSKNEGNTIYF; cdr3_nt: TGTGCCAGCAGCAAAAACGAGGGAAACACCATATATTTT; v_call: TRBV6-5; cdr3_length: 13; d_call: NA; clone_size: once; j_call: TRBJ1-3
cdr3_aa: CASSQADTGELFF; cdr3_nt: TGTGCCAGCAGCCAAGCGGACACCGGGGAGCTGTTTTTT; v_call: TRBV14; cdr3_length: 13; d_call: NA; clone_size: few; j_call: TRBJ2-2
cdr3_aa: CASTASGGYDTEAFF; cdr3_nt: TGTGCCAGCACCGCGTCGGGGGGTTACGACACTGAAGCTTTCTTT; v_call: TRBV2; cdr3_length: 15; d_call: NA; clone_size: NA; j_call: TRBJ1-1
cdr3_aa: CASSLKLGEITEAFF; cdr3_nt: TGTGCCAGCAGCTTAAAGTTGGGGGAAATCACTGAAGCTTTCTTT; v_call: TRBV7-2; cdr3_length: 15; d_call: NA; clone_size: NA; j_call: TRBJ1-1
cdr3_aa: CASSLDRSRKNRLVNNEQFF; cdr3_nt: TGTGCCAGCAGCTTAGATCGGAGCAGAAAAAACAGACTAGTGAACAATGAGCAGTTCTTC; v_call: TRBV11-3; cdr3_length: 20; d_call: NA; clone_size: NA; j_call: TRBJ2-1
cdr3_aa: CASSFFDSYNEQFF; cdr3_nt: TGTGCCAGCAGTTTCTTTGACAGTTACAATGAGCAGTTCTTC; v_call: TRBV27; cdr3_length: 14; d_call: NA; clone_size: NA; j_call: TRBJ2-1